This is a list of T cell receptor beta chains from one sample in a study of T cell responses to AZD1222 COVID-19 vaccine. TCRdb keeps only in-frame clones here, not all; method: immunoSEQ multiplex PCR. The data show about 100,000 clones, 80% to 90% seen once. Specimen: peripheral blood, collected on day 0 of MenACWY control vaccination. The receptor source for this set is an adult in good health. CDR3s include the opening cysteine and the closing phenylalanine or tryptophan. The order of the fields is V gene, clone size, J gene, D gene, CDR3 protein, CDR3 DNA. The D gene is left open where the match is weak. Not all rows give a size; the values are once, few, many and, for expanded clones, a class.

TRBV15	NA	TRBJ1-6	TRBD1	CATSGISGGSPLHF	TGTGCCACCAGCGGAATTTCAGGGGGATCACCCCTCCACTTT
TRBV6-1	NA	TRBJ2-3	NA	CASSVRAPGPTLTDTQYF	TGTGCCAGCAGTGTTCGGGCTCCTGGACCGACGTTAACAGATACGCAGTATTTT
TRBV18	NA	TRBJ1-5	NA	CASSLTDFYSNQPQHF	TGTGCCAGCTCGCTGACAGATTTCTATAGCAATCAGCCCCAGCATTTT
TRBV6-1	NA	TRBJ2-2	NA	CASSELRTGELFF	TGTGCCAGCAGTGAATTGCGGACCGGGGAGCTGTTTTTT
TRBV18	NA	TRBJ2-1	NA	CASSLGAGDNEQFF	TGTGCCAGCTCACTGGGAGCGGGTGACAATGAGCAGTTCTTC
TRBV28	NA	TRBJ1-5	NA	CASSTRPGQSNQPQHF	TGTGCCAGCAGTACCCGTCCGGGACAAAGCAATCAGCCCCAGCATTTT
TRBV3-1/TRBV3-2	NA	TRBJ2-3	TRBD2	CASSRRASGATDTQYF	TGTGCCAGCAGCCGCCGGGCTAGCGGGGCGACAGATACGCAGTATTTT
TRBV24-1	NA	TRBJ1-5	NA	CATSDPSGDSNQPQHF	TGTGCCACCAGTGATCCCTCCGGGGATAGCAATCAGCCCCAGCATTTT
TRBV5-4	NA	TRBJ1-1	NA	CASSLQEDTEAFF	TGTGCCAGCAGCTTGCAGGAGGACACTGAAGCTTTCTTT
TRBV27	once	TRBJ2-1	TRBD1	CASRHTPGQGDNEQFF	TGTGCCAGCAGACACACCCCGGGACAGGGGGACAATGAGCAGTTCTTC
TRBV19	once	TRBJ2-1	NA	CASSYPRQQGGGQFF	TGTGCCAGTAGTTATCCCCGCCAACAGGGTGGAGGGCAGTTCTTC
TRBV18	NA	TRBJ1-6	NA	CASSPTSRLAGRNSPLHF	TGTGCCAGCTCACCAACCAGTCGGCTGGCAGGGCGAAATTCACCCCTCCACTTT
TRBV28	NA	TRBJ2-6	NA	CASSLYGRSSGANVLTF	TGTGCCAGCAGTTTATACGGGCGGTCCTCTGGGGCCAACGTCCTGACTTTC
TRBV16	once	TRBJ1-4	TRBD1	CASSQSGQGEEKLFF	TGTGCCAGCAGCCAATCGGGACAGGGAGAGGAAAAACTGTTTTTT
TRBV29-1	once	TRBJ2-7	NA	CSVEWADSYEQYF	TGCAGCGTTGAATGGGCAGACTCCTACGAGCAGTACTTC
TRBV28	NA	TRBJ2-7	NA	CASSQPVAIPYEQYF	TGTGCCAGCAGTCAGCCGGTGGCGATTCCCTACGAGCAGTACTTC
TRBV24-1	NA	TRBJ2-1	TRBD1	CATSDLDRGGYNEQFF	TGTGCCACCAGTGACCTGGACAGGGGTGGTTACAATGAGCAGTTCTTC
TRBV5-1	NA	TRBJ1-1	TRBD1	CASSSGQANTEAFF	TGCGCCAGCAGCTCGGGACAGGCGAACACTGAAGCTTTCTTT
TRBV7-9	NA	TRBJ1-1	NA	CASSLAGDTEAFF	TGTGCCAGCAGCTTAGCAGGGGACACTGAAGCTTTCTTT
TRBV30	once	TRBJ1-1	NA	CALQRGGTEAFF	TGTGCCCTCCAACGGGGCGGCACTGAAGCTTTCTTT
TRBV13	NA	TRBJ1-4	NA	CASTDSATNEKLFF	TGTGCCAGCACCGACAGTGCAACTAATGAAAAACTGTTTTTT
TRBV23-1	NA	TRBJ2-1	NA	CASSAFKDSSYNEQFF	TGCGCCAGCAGCGCCTTTAAGGATAGCTCCTACAATGAGCAGTTCTTC
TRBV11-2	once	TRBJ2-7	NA	CASSLVRTVGEQYF	TGTGCCAGCAGCTTAGTCCGGACAGTGGGCGAGCAGTACTTC
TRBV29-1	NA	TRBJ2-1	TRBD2	CSVMKTSGIGEQFF	TGCAGCGTTATGAAGACTAGCGGGATCGGTGAGCAGTTCTTC
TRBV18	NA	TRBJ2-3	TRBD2	CASSPPPMTSGSRWDTQYF	TGTGCCAGCTCACCACCACCCATGACTAGCGGCAGCCGGTGGGATACGCAGTATTTT
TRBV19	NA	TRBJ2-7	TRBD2	CASSRTSGYEQYF	TGTGCCAGTAGTAGGACTAGCGGCTACGAGCAGTACTTC
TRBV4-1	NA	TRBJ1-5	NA	CASSQDLGGMGNQPQHF	TGCGCCAGCAGCCAAGATCTGGGAGGGATGGGCAATCAGCCCCAGCATTTT
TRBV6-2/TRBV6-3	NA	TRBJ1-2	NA	CASSYSGRAGGYTF	TGTGCCAGCAGTTACTCCGGCAGGGCGGGAGGCTACACCTTC
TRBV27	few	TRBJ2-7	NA	CASSPRDEGDSYEQYF	TGTGCCAGCAGCCCCCGAGACGAAGGGGACTCCTACGAGCAGTACTTC
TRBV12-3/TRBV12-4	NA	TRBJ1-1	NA	CASSLMQDTEAFF	TGTGCCAGCAGTTTAATGCAGGACACTGAAGCTTTCTTT
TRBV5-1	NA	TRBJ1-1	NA	CASSEQGGNTEAFF	TGCGCCAGCAGCGAACAGGGTGGTAACACTGAAGCTTTCTTT
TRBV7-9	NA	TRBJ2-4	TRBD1	CASSLVGQGELAKNIQYF	TGTGCCAGCAGCCTCGTAGGACAGGGGGAGCTAGCCAAAAACATTCAGTACTTC
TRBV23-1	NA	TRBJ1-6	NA	CASSPGFNSPLHF	TGCGCCAGCAGTCCCGGGTTTAATTCACCCCTCCACTTT
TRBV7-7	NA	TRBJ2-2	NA	CASSPGQGGTGELFF	TGTGCCAGCAGCCCAGGACAGGGAGGGACCGGGGAGCTGTTTTTT
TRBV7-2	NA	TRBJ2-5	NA	CASSLVSGEKTQYF	TGTGCCAGCAGCTTAGTATCCGGGGAAAAGACCCAGTACTTC
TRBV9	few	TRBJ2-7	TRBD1	CASARQGGEQYF	TGTGCCAGCGCCCGACAGGGGGGCGAGCAGTACTTC
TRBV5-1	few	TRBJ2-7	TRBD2	CASSLRAAGGHTYEQYF	TGCGCCAGCAGCTTGCGTGCGGCGGGGGGTCACACCTACGAGCAGTACTTC
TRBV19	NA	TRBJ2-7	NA	CASSISAGYEQYF	TGTGCCAGTAGTATCTCGGCAGGCTACGAGCAGTACTTC
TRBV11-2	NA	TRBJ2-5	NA	CASSPPAGGETQYF	TGTGCCAGCAGCCCCCCGGCAGGGGGGGAGACCCAGTACTTC
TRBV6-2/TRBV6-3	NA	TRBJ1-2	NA	CASSFSSSDGYTF	TGTGCCAGCAGTTTCTCCTCCTCGGACGGCTACACCTTC
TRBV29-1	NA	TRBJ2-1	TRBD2	CSVEESAGGPDEQFF	TGCAGCGTTGAAGAGTCAGCGGGAGGGCCCGATGAGCAGTTCTTC
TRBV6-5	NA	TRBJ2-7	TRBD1	CASSPGTGGAYEQYF	TGTGCCAGCAGTCCCGGGACAGGGGGGGCCTACGAGCAGTACTTC
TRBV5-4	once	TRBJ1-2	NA	CASSFGISQGGPNYGYTF	TGTGCCAGCAGCTTTGGAATTAGCCAAGGCGGCCCTAACTATGGCTACACCTTC
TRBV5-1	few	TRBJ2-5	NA	CASSLRRGGETQYF	TGCGCCAGCAGCCTCCGCAGGGGAGGAGAGACCCAGTACTTC
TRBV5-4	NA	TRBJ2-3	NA	CASSLDSDTQYF	TGTGCCAGCAGCTTGGATTCAGATACGCAGTATTTT
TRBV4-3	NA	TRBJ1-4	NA	CASSPWGESNEKLFF	TGCGCCAGCAGCCCCTGGGGGGAGTCTAATGAAAAACTGTTTTTT
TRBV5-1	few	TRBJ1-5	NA	CASSPVGGSNQPQHF	TGCGCCAGCAGTCCCGTGGGGGGTAGCAATCAGCCCCAGCATTTT
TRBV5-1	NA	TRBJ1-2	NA	CASSTSGGGYTF	TGCGCCAGCAGCACCTCGGGGGGCGGCTACACCTTC